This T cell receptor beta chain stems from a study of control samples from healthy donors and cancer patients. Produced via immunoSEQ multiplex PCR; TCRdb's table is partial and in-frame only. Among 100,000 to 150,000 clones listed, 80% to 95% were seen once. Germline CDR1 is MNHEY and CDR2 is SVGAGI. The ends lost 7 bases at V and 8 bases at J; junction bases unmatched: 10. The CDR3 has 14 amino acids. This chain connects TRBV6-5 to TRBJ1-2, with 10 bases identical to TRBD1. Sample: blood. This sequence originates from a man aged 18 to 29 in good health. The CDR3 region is CASTPGQGSLGYTF. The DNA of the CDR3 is TGTGCCAGCACCCCGGGACAGGGGAGCTTAGGCTACACCTTC.